The next 6 T cell receptor beta chains were all read from a single sample in a study of T cell clonotyping in hematopoietic cell transplantation. The table came from immunoSEQ multiplex PCR; TCRdb's copy has only in-frame clones and leaves some out. This sample has about 45,000 clones, with 94% found just once. Material: peripheral blood mononuclear cells. Receptors originate from a woman in her forties or fifties in good health. Some clones in this sample may be carry-over from other donors' samples.

This clone was recorded once. The chain uses TRBV19 and TRBJ1-3; D may be TRBD1 (5 bases). The V end lost 0 bases, the J end lost 1 base, and 10 bases lay between the germline ends. There are 16 residues in the CDR3. Germline V lookup: CDR1 LNHDA, CDR2 SQIVND (reference sequence). CDR3 region: CASSIEGDPSGNTIYF. The CDR3 DNA follows: TGTGCCAGTAGTATAGAAGGGGATCCATCTGGAAACACCATATATTTT.

The V and J genes are TRBV7-2 and TRBJ2-1, with D perhaps TRBD2 (7 bases). V lost 6 bases and J lost 7, with 13 bases in between. The CDR3 runs 13 residues. Per germline, CDR1 SGHTA and CDR2 FQGNSA. This chain's CDR3 is CASSRGAQNEQFF. The CDR3 bases are TGTGCCAGCAGTCGGGGGGCGCAGAATGAGCAGTTCTTC.

The chain links TRBV6-1 to TRBJ2-1; 7 positions agree with TRBD1. V trimming: 11 bases; J trimming: 1 base; junction bases outside the gene matches: 8. The CDR3 is 14 residues long. The V gene's germline CDR1 is MNHNS and CDR2 SASEGT. The CDR3 nucleotides are TGTGCCTCAGGACAGGAAGAGTCCTACAATGAGCAGTTCTTC. It yields the protein CASGQEESYNEQFF.

In this sample, this clone turned up a few times. The rearrangement links TRBV6-5 to TRBJ1-4; no definite D call. The CDR3 is 14 amino acids. Germline loops: CDR1 MNHEY, CDR2 SVGAGI. The ends were cut back, 0 bases at V and 7 bases at J, with 9 bases in the middle. For the CDR3, the DNA is TGTGCCAGCAGTTACTCGAGTACAGCTGAAAAACTGTTTTTT. Translated, it gives CASSYSSTAEKLFF.

The table lists this clone with a count of one. The chain links TRBV5-6 to TRBJ2-7, with 7 nucleotides matching TRBD1. This CDR3 spans 14 amino acids. The V gene end was trimmed by 0 bases and the J gene end by 7 bases; junction bases not matched to a gene: 7. Germline V gene lookup returns CDR1 SGHDT and CDR2 YYEEEE. The DNA of the CDR3 is TGTGCCAGCAGCTTGGAGTACAGGGGCGGAGAGCAGTACTTC. It encodes CASSLEYRGGEQYF.

This clone was counted between two and nine times. The chain couples TRBV19 to TRBJ1-5; D gene unclear. Trimming took 3 bases from V and 5 from J, leaving 11 bases between them. Looked up from germline, CDR1 is LNHDA and CDR2 is SQIVND (reference sequence). The CDR3 is 14 residues long. The CDR3, as DNA: TGTGCCAGTAGTATTGTAGGGTCGGATCAGCCCCAGCATTTT. Translating it yields CASSIVGSDQPQHF.